Listed here are 27 T cell receptor beta chains from one sample, sequenced in a study of T-cell memory formation after mild COVID-19. TCRdb independently ran MiXCR on the 5' RACE reads; one entry per CDR3 protein. This sample carries 350,000 to 500,000 distinct CDR3 sequences, about 22% of them seen once, and the ten largest clones take roughly 13%. Sequencing used PBMCs or a T cell subset sorted from them (not recorded which). The source is an adult woman who had mild COVID-19 (a few samples of this study predate the infection). Cell type and time point are not known.

DNA for the CDR3: TGTGCCAGCAGTTACTCGGGACGTTACGATGGCTACACCTTC. This encodes CASSYSGRYDGYTF. This chain joins TRBV6-6 and TRBJ1-2, with D maybe TRBD1 (5 bases). Germline V gene data show CDR1 as MNHNY and CDR2 as SVGAGI (reference sequence). The CDR3 length is 14 residues. V was trimmed by 0 bases and J by 6 bases, leaving 11 bases between them.

The chain uses TRBV7-9 and TRBJ2-2, with D uncertain. The ends were cut back, 3 bases at V and 0 bases at J, with 5 bases in the middle. The germline V gene has CDR1 SEHNR and CDR2 FQNEAQ (reference sequence). This CDR3 comprises 14 residues. The CDR3 protein is CASSLTSNTGELFF. The DNA for the CDR3 is TGTGCCAGCAGCTTGACATCGAACACCGGGGAGCTGTTTTTT.

This clonotype has more than one count but fewer than ten. This sequence joins TRBV20-1 and TRBJ2-5, with 11 bases aligning to TRBD1. The CDR3 loop spans 14 amino acids. Germline-derived CDR1 and CDR2 are DFQATT and SNEGSKA (reference sequence). Unmatched junction bases numbered 7, after V lost 5 bases and J lost 5 bases. CDR3 sequence (DNA): TGCAGTGCTCCCCGGACAGGGGGCCGGGAGACCCAGTACTTC. This translates into CSAPRTGGRETQYF.

This clonotype was seen only a few times. The chain couples TRBV7-2 to TRBJ2-1, with 9 bases lining up with TRBD2. Germline lookup yields CDR1 SGHTA and CDR2 FQGNSA. Trimming took 5 bases from V and 3 from J; bases not matched to a gene: 5. CDR3 length equals 15 residues. The CDR3 protein is CASSNSGGLYNEQFF. In DNA, the CDR3 is TGTGCCAGCAGCAATAGCGGGGGACTCTACAATGAGCAGTTCTTC.

V gene TRBV11-2 combines with J gene TRBJ2-7; 10 bases are shared with TRBD1. This CDR3 spans 17 amino acids. Per the germline V gene, CDR1 is SGHAT and CDR2 is FQNNGV. The V and J ends lost 5 bases and 1 base, in that order; junction bases with no gene match: 11. CDR3 loop: CASSTPGQGSRSYEQYF. The DNA for the CDR3 is TGTGCCAGCAGCACCCCGGGACAGGGGAGTCGGTCCTACGAGCAGTACTTC.

This clonotype was seen a few times. The V gene is TRBV2, the J gene TRBJ2-6, with no clear D. Trimming cost V 8 bases and J 2 bases, with 10 bases left between them. The germline gives CDR1 SNHLY, CDR2 FYNNEI. The CDR3 length is 14 residues. The CDR3 region has the DNA TGTGCCAGCTCCAAATCGGCTGGGGCCAACGTCCTGACTTTC. It is translated as CASSKSAGANVLTF.

The rearrangement uses TRBV5-1 and TRBJ2-7; no clear D. Germline V gene sequence: CDR1 SGHRS, CDR2 YFSETQ. This CDR3 has 14 amino acids. V was pared by 0 bases and J by 2 bases, with 9 bases between. The CDR3 spells CASSLEDVTYEQYF. The CDR3 coding sequence is TGCGCCAGCAGCTTGGAAGACGTTACCTACGAGCAGTACTTC.

This clonotype was seen more than once but under ten times. V is TRBV7-2 and J is TRBJ1-6; D is unclear. Trimming took off 5 bases at V and 5 bases at J, with 10 bases between the two ends. This CDR3 contains 14 residues. Germline CDR1 reads SGHTA; CDR2 reads FQGNSA. The CDR3 region is CASSPNGDNSPLHF. CDR3 coding DNA: TGTGCCAGCAGCCCTAACGGGGATAATTCACCCCTCCACTTT.

This clonotype came up a few times. The V call is TRBV5-1, the J call TRBJ2-7, with TRBD1 matching over 8 bases. CDR3 length equals 16 residues. V was pared by 0 bases and J by 6 bases, with 11 bases of the junction left unmatched. CDR1 and CDR2 from the germline V gene are SGHRS and YFSETQ. CDR3 sequence: CASSLGLGTGVGEQYF. CDR3 nucleotide sequence: TGCGCCAGCAGCTTGGGTTTAGGGACAGGCGTTGGCGAGCAGTACTTC.

The gene calls are TRBV7-2 and TRBJ2-3; possibly TRBD2 for D (6 bases). Per the germline V gene, CDR1 is SGHTA and CDR2 is FQGNSA. V was cut by 10 bases and J by 2 bases, with 19 bases left in between. The CDR3 contains 15 residues. CDR3 coding DNA: TGTGCCACCCCCGTCCGGGACTTCCTCACAGATACGCAGTATTTT. Protein: CATPVRDFLTDTQYF.

The rearrangement links TRBV7-8 to TRBJ2-5; 7 nucleotides match TRBD1. This CDR3 is built from 14 residues. V lost 5 bases to trimming and J lost 2 bases; unmatched junction nucleotides: 5. Germline values: CDR1 SGHVS, CDR2 FQNEAQ. This CDR3 is CASSAQGFQETQYF. The CDR3 DNA reads as TGTGCCAGCAGCGCACAGGGGTTTCAAGAGACCCAGTACTTC.

This clonotype was counted only a few times. The chain employs TRBV13 and TRBJ2-7; TRBD1 agrees at 9 bases. V was clipped by 5 bases and J by 0 bases; unmatched bases: 2. Germline CDR1 PRHDT, CDR2 FYEKMQ (reference sequence). This CDR3 is built from 14 residues. The CDR3 protein is CASSVDRGSYEQYF. CDR3 bases: TGTGCCAGCAGCGTGGACAGGGGCTCCTACGAGCAGTACTTC.

V is TRBV4-1 and J is TRBJ2-7; the D gene is possibly TRBD2 (5 bases). This CDR3 is 15 amino acids long. V gave up 1 base and J gave up 0 bases, with 10 bases separating them. CDR1 MGHRA and CDR2 YSYEKL come from the germline V gene. CDR3 sequence (DNA): TGCGCCAGCAGCCAAGTTCCGGGAAGCTCCTACGAGCAGTACTTC. Protein: CASSQVPGSSYEQYF.

The chain combines TRBV5-1 with TRBJ2-1; D remains unclear. The V gene's germline CDR1 is SGHRS and CDR2 YFSETQ. There are 13 residues in the CDR3. V was pared by 2 bases and J by 8 bases, with 11 bases between. The CDR3 reads CASSLTIGDEQFF. DNA for the CDR3: TGCGCCAGCAGCTTAACAATCGGTGATGAGCAGTTCTTC.

CDR3 nucleotide sequence: TGTGCCAGCGGGACAGGAGTTCGGGCAGTCAGACCAGAGACCCAGTACTTC. Amino acid sequence: CASGTGVRAVRPETQYF. The chain uses TRBV2 and TRBJ2-5; TRBD1 matches 8 bases. The CDR3 runs 17 residues. Trimming took 8 bases from V and 4 from J; bases not matched to a gene: 18. Germline V gives CDR1 SNHLY, CDR2 FYNNEI.

This clonotype was detected only a few times. This chain connects TRBV9 to TRBJ1-2, with D uncertain. The V end was cut by 0 bases, the J end by 3 bases, with 12 bases between. Germline CDR1 and CDR2: SGDLS and YYNGEE. The CDR3 spans 15 residues. The CDR3 bases are TGTGCCAGCAGCGTAGCAACCGAACCCGACTATGGCTACACCTTC. Translation: CASSVATEPDYGYTF. Based on the CDR3 plus reference TRBV9 and TRBJ1-2, the full variable domain is DSGVTQTPKHLITATGQRVTLRCSPRSGDLSVYWYQQSLDQGLQFLIQYYNGEERAKGNILERFSAQQFPDLHSELNLSSLELGDSALYFCASSVATEPDYGYTFGSGTRLTVV.

The chain uses TRBV7-9 and TRBJ2-7; a possible D gene is TRBD2 (6 bases). V shed 4 bases and J shed 2 bases, with 15 bases lying between them. Germline V gives CDR1 SEHNR, CDR2 FQNEAQ (reference sequence). The CDR3 has 15 residues. The CDR3 spells CASSSEGRKPYEQYF. The CDR3 DNA reads as TGTGCCAGCAGCTCGGAGGGACGGAAACCCTACGAGCAGTACTTC.

This chain connects TRBV12-3 or TRBV12-4 to TRBJ2-1; D is possibly TRBD1 (6 bases). Deletions cut 1 base from V and 5 bases from J, with 9 bases between. The CDR3 has 14 amino acids. Here the CDR3 DNA reads TGTGCCAGCAGTTTAGGGACAGCCCACAATGAGCAGTTCTTC. Encoded protein: CASSLGTAHNEQFF.

The chain joins TRBV4-3 to TRBJ2-7, with 9 bases identical to TRBD1. With V trimmed by 1 base and J by 4 bases, 5 bases remained unmatched. The CDR3 extends over 15 amino acids. CDR1 is LGHNA and CDR2 is YSLEER in the germline V gene. CDR3 in amino acids: CASSQADRGVYEQYF. Written as DNA, the CDR3 is TGCGCCAGCAGCCAAGCGGACAGGGGAGTTTACGAGCAGTACTTC.

The chain has TRBV7-8 and TRBJ2-1, with 11 bases that match TRBD2. J was trimmed by 3 bases and V by 8 bases; bases with no gene match: 6. Germline values: CDR1 SGHVS, CDR2 FQNEAQ. This CDR3 contains 15 residues. CDR3: CASFTSGGHYNEQFF. As DNA, the CDR3 is TGTGCCAGCTTCACTAGCGGGGGTCACTACAATGAGCAGTTCTTC.

The V call is TRBV7-6, the J call TRBJ2-2, with D perhaps given as TRBD1 or TRBD2 (5 bases each). V was clipped by 1 base and J by 1 base, with 10 bases between them. In germline, CDR1 is SGHVS, CDR2 FNYEAQ. This CDR3 contains 16 residues. The CDR3 region has the DNA TGTGCCAGCAGCTTAGGGTCGGGGCTGAACACCGGGGAGCTGTTTTTT. As protein: CASSLGSGLNTGELFF.

Here the CDR3 DNA reads TGTGCCAGCAGCCCCCGAGCTTTGAGGAATGAAAAACTGTTTTTT. Its translation: CASSPRALRNEKLFF. V and J are TRBV7-6 and TRBJ1-4; D unclear. Looked up from germline, CDR1 is SGHVS and CDR2 is FNYEAQ. The CDR3 contains 15 residues. V lost 5 bases, J lost 5 bases, and 15 bases lay in between.

The chain employs TRBV6-5 and TRBJ2-1; 14 bases are a match to TRBD2. V was pared by 6 bases and J by 7 bases, with 2 bases of the junction left unmatched. This CDR3 has 14 amino acids. Per the germline V gene, CDR1 is MNHEY and CDR2 is SVGAGI. The CDR3 is CASSGTSGRNEQFF. The CDR3 bases are TGTGCCAGCAGCGGGACTAGCGGGAGAAATGAGCAGTTCTTC.

V and J are TRBV7-9 and TRBJ1-2; TRBD1 is a possible D gene (5 bases). The V end lost 1 base, the J end lost 13 bases, and 13 bases lay between the germline ends. The germline gives CDR1 SEHNR, CDR2 FQNEAQ (reference sequence). The length of the CDR3 is 12 residues. The CDR3 region is CASSLDPAGFTF. CDR3 DNA sequence: TGTGCCAGCAGCTTAGACCCGGCAGGGTTCACCTTC.

This clonotype was detected only a few times. The chain uses TRBV6-5 and TRBJ1-4; 8 nucleotides agree with TRBD1. Germline V lookup: CDR1 MNHEY, CDR2 SVGAGI. The V segment lost 4 bases and the J segment 6 bases; nucleotides outside the gene matches: 4. There are 14 residues in the CDR3. The CDR3 nucleotides are TGTGCCAGCAGTTCTGGACAGGGCGATGAAAAACTGTTTTTT. Its protein product is CASSSGQGDEKLFF.

There are a few counts of this clonotype. The V gene is TRBV28, the J gene TRBJ1-5; 9 bases are shared with TRBD1. Looked up from germline, CDR1 is MDHEN and CDR2 is SYDVKM. Trimming at V came to 7 bases and at J to 5 bases, leaving 15 bases not matched to a gene. This CDR3 spans 17 amino acids. CDR3 nucleotide sequence: TGTGCCAGCAACCAGTTCCCGGGACAGGGAATGGATCAGCCCCAGCATTTT. Translated: CASNQFPGQGMDQPQHF.

J is TRBJ2-5 and V is TRBV9, with D perhaps given as TRBD1 or TRBD2 (5 bases each). The ends were cut back, 7 bases at V and 8 bases at J, with 12 bases in the middle. Germline CDR1 is SGDLS and CDR2 is YYNGEE. The length of the CDR3 is 11 residues. The CDR3 loop reads CASGDLQTQYF. Written as DNA, the CDR3 is TGTGCCAGCGGGGACCTCCAAACCCAGTACTTC.